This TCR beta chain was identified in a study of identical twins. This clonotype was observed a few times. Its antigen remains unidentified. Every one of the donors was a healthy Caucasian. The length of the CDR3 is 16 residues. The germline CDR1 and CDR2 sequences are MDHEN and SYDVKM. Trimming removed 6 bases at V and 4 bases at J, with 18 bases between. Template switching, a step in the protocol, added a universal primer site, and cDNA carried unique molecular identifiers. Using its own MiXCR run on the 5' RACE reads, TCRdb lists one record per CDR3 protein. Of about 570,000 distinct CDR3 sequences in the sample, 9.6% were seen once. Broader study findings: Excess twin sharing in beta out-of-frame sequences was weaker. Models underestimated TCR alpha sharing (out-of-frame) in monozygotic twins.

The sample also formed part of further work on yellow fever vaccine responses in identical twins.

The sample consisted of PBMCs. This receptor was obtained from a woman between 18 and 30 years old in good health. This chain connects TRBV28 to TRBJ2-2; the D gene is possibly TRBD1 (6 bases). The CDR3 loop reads CASRSMDSRSTGELFF. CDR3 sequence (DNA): TGTGCCAGCAGATCAATGGACAGTCGCAGCACCGGGGAGCTGTTTTTT.